The 32 T cell receptor beta chains reported below all come from one sample, sequenced in a study of chemoradiotherapy in HPV16-positive cancers. Libraries were prepared by immunoSEQ multiplex PCR; TCRdb keeps only in-frame clonotypes and omits some of them. This table holds fewer than 40,000 clones, roughly 77% found once. Sample: blood, taken from a patient who underwent chemoradiotherapy. These receptors were taken from a human donor with HPV-associated anogenital cancer.

The chain carries TRBV5-1 and TRBJ2-4, with D unclear. The CDR3 consists of 16 residues. In germline, CDR1 is SGHRS, CDR2 YFSETQ. The ends were cut back, 4 bases at V and 0 bases at J, with 14 bases in the middle. The CDR3 sequence: CASSVDPNPAKNIQYF. As DNA, the CDR3 is TGCGCCAGCAGCGTTGACCCCAACCCAGCCAAAAACATTCAGTACTTC.

This chain connects TRBV9 to TRBJ2-3, with D perhaps TRBD1 (5 bases). With 3 bases removed from V and 4 bases from J, the gap between germline ends came to 12 bases. The CDR3 consists of 14 residues. Germline V lookup: CDR1 SGDLS, CDR2 YYNGEE. The CDR3 here is CASSEGQAADTQYF. As DNA, the CDR3 is TGTGCCAGCAGCGAGGGGCAGGCGGCAGATACGCAGTATTTT.

The rearrangement links TRBV11-1 to TRBJ2-1; D call uncertain. Trimming took 4 bases from V and 0 from J, leaving 7 bases between them. The CDR3 runs to 14 residues. Germline V gene data show CDR1 as SGHAT and CDR2 as FQDESV (reference sequence). CDR3 loop: CASSYLNSYNEQFF. CDR3 coding DNA: TGTGCCAGCAGCTATCTTAACTCCTACAATGAGCAGTTCTTC.

The J gene is TRBJ2-1, the V gene TRBV5-4; D may be TRBD1 or TRBD2 (5 bases each). In germline, CDR1 is SGHNT, CDR2 YYREEE (reference sequence). The CDR3 extends over 15 amino acids. Trimming took off 4 bases at V and 0 bases at J, with 11 bases between the two ends. The DNA for the CDR3 is TGTGCCAGCAGCCCGGGACCCGACTCCTACAATGAGCAGTTCTTC. Its translation: CASSPGPDSYNEQFF.

The CDR3 DNA is TGCAGCGCTGACAGGGGAAACACTGAAGCTTTCTTT. Encoded protein: CSADRGNTEAFF. The rearrangement joins TRBV29-1 to TRBJ1-1; TRBD1 matches at 8 bases. The CDR3 extends over 12 amino acids. Germline-derived CDR1 and CDR2 are SQVTM and ANQGSEA. The V gene end was trimmed by 7 bases and the J gene end by 2 bases; junction bases not matched to a gene: 3.

This chain joins TRBV13 and TRBJ1-1, with D maybe TRBD1 (5 bases). V lost 2 bases and J lost 4, with 8 bases in between. Germline CDR1 and CDR2: PRHDT and FYEKMQ (reference sequence). This CDR3 is built from 13 residues. This CDR3 is CASSLMGTTEAFF. The CDR3 DNA is TGTGCCAGCAGCTTAATGGGGACCACTGAAGCTTTCTTT.

This clone showed up just a few times. The V gene is TRBV27, the J gene TRBJ1-2, with TRBD1 as a possible D gene (5 bases). Trimming took 4 bases from V and 6 from J, leaving 9 bases between them. CDR3 size: 12 residues. Per germline, CDR1 MNHEY and CDR2 SMNVEV (reference sequence). In DNA form, the CDR3 reads TGTGCCAGCAGTTCGGACACAAATGGCTACACCTTC. Translation: CASSSDTNGYTF.

V and J are TRBV7-9 and TRBJ1-1; TRBD1 agrees at 7 bases. V was clipped by 2 bases and J by 14 bases; unmatched bases: 8. There are 12 residues in the CDR3. Germline V lookup: CDR1 SEHNR, CDR2 FQNEAQ (reference sequence). CDR3 in amino acids: CASSLLQGLPFF. In nucleotides, the CDR3 is TGTGCCAGCAGCTTATTACAGGGGCTACCCTTCTTT.

The gene calls are TRBV18 and TRBJ1-1; D might be TRBD1 (6 bases). CDR1 is KGHSH and CDR2 is LQKENI in the germline V gene. This CDR3 spans 14 amino acids. The ends were cut back, 4 bases at V and 2 bases at J, with 11 bases in the middle. This CDR3 is CASSLDRKNTEAFF. The CDR3 DNA follows: TGTGCCAGCTCACTCGACAGGAAAAACACTGAAGCTTTCTTT. Drawing the rest from reference TRBV18 and TRBJ1-1, the complete variable domain is NAGVMQNPRHLVRRRGQEARLRCSPMKGHSHVYWYRQLPEEGLKFMVYLQKENIIDESGMPKERFSAEFPKEGPSILRIQQVVRGDSAAYFCASSLDRKNTEAFFGQGTRLTVV.

This clone was picked up a small number of times. This chain joins TRBV10-3 and TRBJ1-3; D is perhaps TRBD1 (6 bases). V was shortened by 5 bases and J by 1 base, with 12 bases between the two germline ends. The CDR3 totals 15 residues. Germline CDR1 ENHRY, CDR2 SYGVKD. The CDR3 is CAISRNTGSGNTIYF. Written as DNA, the CDR3 is TGTGCCATCAGTCGTAACACAGGGTCTGGAAACACCATATATTTT.

This clone has a handful of counts. The chain has TRBV5-6 and TRBJ2-7, with D perhaps TRBD1 (5 bases). Germline V lookup: CDR1 SGHDT, CDR2 YYEEEE. V lost 0 bases and J 1 base, leaving 11 bases between the germline ends. CDR3 length: 15 amino acids. CDR3 loop: CASSLGGSLSYEQYF. The CDR3 bases are TGTGCCAGCAGCTTGGGGGGCTCCCTATCCTACGAGCAGTACTTC.

This clone was counted between two and nine times. The chain is built from TRBV11-2 and TRBJ2-2; D is uncertain. The CDR3 covers 11 residues. Germline loops: CDR1 SGHAT, CDR2 FQNNGV. V gave up 8 bases and J gave up 3 bases, with 4 bases separating them. CDR3 in DNA: TGTGCCAGCGGGGACACCGGGGAGCTGTTTTTT. Protein: CASGDTGELFF.

V usage is TRBV7-9 and J usage is TRBJ1-1, with D perhaps TRBD1 (6 bases). V was shortened by 3 bases and J by 0 bases, with 17 bases between the two germline ends. The CDR3 consists of 17 residues. Germline CDR1 is SEHNR and CDR2 is FQNEAQ (reference sequence). The CDR3 is CASSLAAGALMNTEAFF. The CDR3 DNA sequence: TGTGCCAGCAGCTTGGCGGCAGGGGCTCTTATGAACACTGAAGCTTTCTTT.

The CDR3 loop is CASTGSYPQGAFF. The CDR3 DNA sequence: TGTGCCAGTACCGGGTCCTACCCTCAGGGGGCTTTCTTT. The V call is TRBV19, the J call TRBJ1-1; D might be TRBD1 (6 bases). The V gene lost 7 bases and the J gene lost 11 bases, with 20 bases spanning the gap. The CDR3 consists of 13 residues. Germline V CDR1 and CDR2: LNHDA, SQIVND (reference sequence). The full variable domain, its missing parts supplied by reference TRBV19 and TRBJ1-1, is DGGITQSPKYLFRKEGQNVTLSCEQNLNHDAMYWYRQDPGQGLRLIYYSQIVNDFQKGDIAEGYSVSREKKESFPLTVTSAQKNPTAFYLCASTGSYPQGAFFGQGTRLTVV.

The rearrangement links TRBV28 to TRBJ1-2; 9 bases match TRBD1. CDR3 length: 14 amino acids. Unmatched junction bases numbered 6, after V lost 4 bases and J lost 6 bases. Looked up from germline, CDR1 is MDHEN and CDR2 is SYDVKM. Written as DNA, the CDR3 is TGTGCCAGCAGTTCTACCGGGACAGGGCATGGCTACACCTTC. Protein sequence: CASSSTGTGHGYTF.

On this clone: Distinct nucleotide sequences in the sample also encode this CDR3. V gene TRBV7-2 combines with J gene TRBJ2-7; 7 bases match TRBD1. Germline V gene sequence: CDR1 SGHTA, CDR2 FQGNSA. The CDR3 length is 14 residues. V gave up 3 bases and J gave up 2 bases; unmatched junction bases: 4. In DNA form, the CDR3 reads TGTGCCAGCAGCTTTGGGACAGCAACCTACGAGCAGTACTTC. Translating it yields CASSFGTATYEQYF. The variable domain in full, completed from reference TRBV7-2 and TRBJ2-7, reads GAGVSQSPSNKVTEKGKDVELRCDPISGHTALYWYRQSLGQGLEFLIYFQGNSAPDKSGLPSDRFSAERTGGSVSTLTIQRTQQEDSAVYLCASSFGTATYEQYFGPGTRLTVT.

The V call is TRBV5-6, the J call TRBJ1-1; D not certain. The length of the CDR3 is 13 residues. Germline V gives CDR1 SGHDT, CDR2 YYEEEE. V was cut by 3 bases and J by 5 bases, with 11 bases left in between. In DNA form, the CDR3 reads TGTGCCAGCAGCTCACAAGGTGGAACTGAAGCTTTCTTT. Its translation: CASSSQGGTEAFF. Together with reference TRBV5-6 and TRBJ1-1, the CDR3 gives the full variable domain: DAGVTQSPTHLIKTRGQQVTLRCSPKSGHDTVSWYQQALGQGPQFIFQYYEEEERQRGNFPDRFSGHQFPNYSSELNVNALLLGDSALYLCASSSQGGTEAFFGQGTRLTVV.

The chain joins TRBV6-1 to TRBJ2-1; 10 positions match TRBD2. CDR3 length equals 15 residues. Trimming took 5 bases from V and 5 from J; bases not matched to a gene: 6. Germline CDR1 and CDR2: MNHNS and SASEGT. This CDR3 is CASSSGGAGNNEQFF. Here the CDR3 DNA reads TGTGCCAGCAGTAGCGGGGGGGCGGGGAACAATGAGCAGTTCTTC.

This chain links TRBV19 with TRBJ2-7, with 7 bases lining up with TRBD1. CDR1 is LNHDA, CDR2 SQIVND, per germline (reference sequence). The CDR3 consists of 13 residues. V lost 3 bases and J lost 5; bases outside the gene matches: 4. The CDR3, as DNA: TGTGCCAGTAGTATCCCAGGGGGTCACGAGCAGTACTTC. Protein: CASSIPGGHEQYF.

The chain carries TRBV11-3 and TRBJ2-7; 8 bases line up with TRBD2. Germline-derived CDR1 and CDR2 are SGHNT and YENEEA. Trimming took 5 bases from V and 0 from J; bases not matched to a gene: 6. The CDR3 contains 15 residues. In nucleotides, the CDR3 is TGTGCCAGCAGCCCCGGGCGGGGGGCCTCCTACGAGCAGTACTTC. This translates into CASSPGRGASYEQYF.

This chain uses TRBV7-3 with TRBJ2-7, with 9 bases fitting TRBD2. Trimming removed 5 bases from V and 3 bases from J; junction bases left unmatched: 14. Germline-derived CDR1 and CDR2 are SGHTA and FQGTGA. This CDR3 spans 17 amino acids. In DNA, the CDR3 is TGTGCCAGCAGCCCACTGGGATTGGGTAGCGGGGGCTACGAGCAGTACTTC. Translating gives CASSPLGLGSGGYEQYF.

This rearrangement joins TRBV6-1 to TRBJ1-2; TRBD1 might be the D (6 bases). The CDR3 runs to 11 residues. Germline loops: CDR1 MNHNS, CDR2 SASEGT. Deletions cut 3 bases from V and 11 bases from J, with 10 bases between. Here the CDR3 reads CASSDFRGYTF. The DNA of the CDR3 is TGTGCCAGCAGTGATTTCAGGGGTTACACCTTC.

This chain connects TRBV6-1 to TRBJ2-7, with D unclear. This CDR3 comprises 12 residues. CDR1 is MNHNS, CDR2 SASEGT, per germline. Trimming took 10 bases from V and 1 from J, leaving 11 bases between them. This chain's CDR3 is CATPGRSYEQYF. CDR3 DNA sequence: TGTGCCACCCCGGGCAGGTCCTACGAGCAGTACTTC.

The chain combines TRBV30 with TRBJ1-3; no definite D call. CDR1 is GTSNPN and CDR2 is SVGIG in the germline V gene (reference sequence). The CDR3 runs to 13 residues. The V and J ends lost 0 bases and 0 bases respectively, with 3 bases between them. CDR3 sequence: CAWSVGSGNTIYF. CDR3 coding DNA: TGTGCCTGGAGTGTAGGCTCTGGAAACACCATATATTTT.

J is TRBJ2-5 and V is TRBV7-2; no clear D gene. Germline loops: CDR1 SGHTA, CDR2 FQGNSA. CDR3 length equals 14 residues. The V end lost 0 bases, the J end lost 2 bases, and 7 bases lay between the germline ends. The CDR3 loop reads CASSLAVHQETQYF. CDR3 coding DNA: TGTGCCAGCAGCTTAGCGGTACATCAAGAGACCCAGTACTTC.

V is TRBV7-9 and J is TRBJ1-1; 7 bases match TRBD1. Germline V gene lookup returns CDR1 SEHNR and CDR2 FQNEAQ (reference sequence). After removal of 5 bases from V and 6 bases from J, the junction contained 6 bases not matched to a gene. The CDR3 contains 13 residues. The CDR3 nucleotides read TGTGCCAGCAGCGCGACAGGGATAGCTGAAGCTTTCTTT. Its protein is CASSATGIAEAFF.

The chain is built from TRBV7-9 and TRBJ2-2; either TRBD1 or TRBD2 may supply D (5 bases each). Trimming stripped 5 bases from V and 6 bases from J, with 25 bases between. CDR1 and CDR2 from the germline V gene are SEHNR and FQNEAQ (reference sequence). The CDR3 totals 18 residues. This CDR3 is CASSPASARGKGSGELFF. CDR3 coding DNA: TGTGCCAGCAGCCCTGCCTCGGCGAGAGGGAAGGGGTCCGGGGAGCTGTTTTTT. The full variable domain, rest sourced from reference TRBV7-9 and TRBJ2-2, is DTGVSQNPRHKITKRGQNVTFRCDPISEHNRLYWYRQTLGQGPEFLTYFQNEAQLEKSRLLSDRFSAERPKGSFSTLEIQRTEQGDSAMYLCASSPASARGKGSGELFFGEGSRLTVL.

This clone was counted a single time. The rearrangement uses TRBV5-1 and TRBJ1-1, with a weak D call TRBD1 (5 bases). Germline CDR1 reads SGHRS; CDR2 reads YFSETQ. The germline V and J ends were trimmed by 3 bases and 3 bases, with 12 bases remaining between them. The CDR3 totals 14 residues. The DNA for the CDR3 is TGCGCCAGCAGCTCCGGGGGTGGGGACACTGAAGCTTTCTTT. It yields the protein CASSSGGGDTEAFF.

The chain has TRBV27 and TRBJ2-7; D may be TRBD2 (6 bases). The CDR3 is 13 residues long. CDR1 MNHEY and CDR2 SMNVEV come from the germline V gene (reference sequence). V lost 0 bases and J 6 bases, leaving 9 bases between the germline ends. CDR3 bases: TGTGCCAGCAGTTTATCAGGAGGGATCGAGCAGTACTTC. This gives the protein CASSLSGGIEQYF.

The rearrangement links TRBV5-1 to TRBJ2-7; D is perhaps TRBD2 (7 bases). The CDR3 contains 15 residues. Deletions cut 4 bases from V and 2 bases from J, with 16 bases between. Germline CDR1 reads SGHRS; CDR2 reads YFSETQ. The CDR3 bases are TGCGCCAGCAGCCCCCGGGGGGCCGATCCCTACGAGCAGTACTTC. Residues: CASSPRGADPYEQYF.

The V and J genes are TRBV7-2 and TRBJ2-5, with D perhaps assigned TRBD1 or TRBD2 (6 bases each). The CDR3 has 14 residues. The ends were cut back, 5 bases at V and 5 bases at J, with 15 bases in the middle. Germline V lookup: CDR1 SGHTA, CDR2 FQGNSA. The CDR3 loop is CASSGRGLHETQYF. CDR3 coding DNA: TGTGCCAGCAGCGGCCGGGGGCTCCACGAGACCCAGTACTTC. Complete variable domain (other parts from reference TRBV7-2 and TRBJ2-5): GAGVSQSPSNKVTEKGKDVELRCDPISGHTALYWYRQSLGQGLEFLIYFQGNSAPDKSGLPSDRFSAERTGGSVSTLTIQRTQQEDSAVYLCASSGRGLHETQYFGPGTRLLVL.

The chain combines TRBV7-7 with TRBJ2-2; TRBD1 matches 9 bases. Germline-derived CDR1 and CDR2 are SSHAT and FNYEAQ (reference sequence). V lost 6 bases to trimming and J lost 6 bases; unmatched junction nucleotides: 5. The CDR3 has 14 amino acids. The CDR3 reads CASRVGTGSGELFF. CDR3 nucleotides: TGTGCCAGCAGGGTCGGGACAGGGTCCGGGGAGCTGTTTTTT.